This is a list of T cell receptor beta chains from one sample in a study of T cells after posttransplantation cyclophosphamide. Libraries were prepared by immunoSEQ multiplex PCR; TCRdb keeps only in-frame clonotypes and omits some of them. Singletons are absent from the sample, which has around 12,000 clones. Sequences were derived from PBMCs, sampled after allogeneic stem cell transplant with posttransplant cyclophosphamide. The receptors were sampled from a female patient aged 35-55 years who received an allogeneic stem cell transplant from a related donor, was CMV-positive, and had acute GVHD only. The graft donor may have given rise to some T cells. Both conserved end residues are trimmed from each CDR3. The order of the fields is CDR3 length, V gene, J gene, CDR3 protein.

len: 12; v_gene: TRBV7-9; j_gene: TRBJ2-3; CDR3aa: ASSSSPEADTQY
len: 13; v_gene: TRBV5-5; j_gene: TRBJ2-5; CDR3aa: ASSLFGGQQETQY
len: 10; v_gene: TRBV7-2; j_gene: TRBJ2-1; CDR3aa: ASSEQGNEQF
len: 12; v_gene: TRBV27; j_gene: TRBJ2-7; CDR3aa: ASALTQGAYEQY
len: 13; v_gene: TRBV7-8; j_gene: TRBJ2-7; CDR3aa: ASSLTGQGVYEQY
len: 12; v_gene: TRBV30; j_gene: TRBJ1-3; CDR3aa: AWSALRTGNTIY
len: 11; v_gene: TRBV11-2; j_gene: TRBJ1-2; CDR3aa: ASSPTGFTGYT
len: 13; v_gene: TRBV7-9; j_gene: TRBJ1-6; CDR3aa: ASSPGQGADSPLH
len: 9; v_gene: TRBV10-3; j_gene: TRBJ1-3; CDR3aa: AIGPGNTIY
len: 13; v_gene: TRBV10-2; j_gene: TRBJ2-7; CDR3aa: ASSESRGATYEQY
len: 15; v_gene: TRBV7-9; j_gene: TRBJ1-5; CDR3aa: ASSQGQGFGSNQPQH
len: 12; v_gene: TRBV10-2; j_gene: TRBJ2-7; CDR3aa: ASSTGISSYEQY
len: 12; v_gene: TRBV27; j_gene: TRBJ1-4; CDR3aa: ASSSGSSIGKLF
len: 13; v_gene: TRBV4-1; j_gene: TRBJ2-2; CDR3aa: ASSQGDLLTGELF
len: 10; v_gene: TRBV6-6; j_gene: TRBJ1-1; CDR3aa: ASSTGGTEAF
len: 15; v_gene: TRBV4-1; j_gene: TRBJ2-1; CDR3aa: ASSQDGSGSSYNEQF
len: 13; v_gene: TRBV19; j_gene: TRBJ2-1; CDR3aa: ASTLAGVGYNEQF
len: 18; v_gene: TRBV11-2; j_gene: TRBJ2-1; CDR3aa: ASSLDLLAGASSAYNEQF
len: 13; v_gene: TRBV6-1; j_gene: TRBJ2-5; CDR3aa: ASSELDRSKARGY
len: 13; v_gene: TRBV14; j_gene: TRBJ2-1; CDR3aa: ASSPYSRDRDEQF
len: 11; v_gene: TRBV7-2; j_gene: TRBJ2-3; CDR3aa: ASSLIAEGPQY
len: 13; v_gene: TRBV9; j_gene: TRBJ2-3; CDR3aa: ASSVLAGETDTQY
len: 10; v_gene: TRBV5-8; j_gene: TRBJ2-1; CDR3aa: ASSKTGGEQF
len: 13; v_gene: TRBV6-5; j_gene: TRBJ2-5; CDR3aa: ASSPTMEVGETQY
len: 11; v_gene: TRBV7-2; j_gene: TRBJ1-2; CDR3aa: ASTPWGGGGYT
len: 17; v_gene: TRBV11-2; j_gene: TRBJ2-1; CDR3aa: ASSLVGTSGGADYNEQF